These 25 T cell receptor beta chains were sequenced from one sample in a study of shared clonotypes between healthy human individuals (dated by TCRdb to the early 2020s). Receptor amplification or capture employed the immunoSEQ multiplex PCR assay. TCRdb limited this immuneACCESS table to in-frame rearrangements with V and J called. A share of clones is missing; checked studies link under half to unresolved V genes, and the rest is unexplained. Recorded for this sample are about 2.4 million clones; approximately 93% of them occurred a single time. About 0.39% of the sample is in the top ten clones. The sample consisted of naive CD4+ T cells from PBMCs. Per the publication, the cell subset or site label means: CD45RA+ positively selected. Receptors were obtained from a man between 18 and 35 years old in good health. Some clones in this sample may be carry-over from other donors' samples.

The V gene is TRBV30, the J gene TRBJ1-1, with D possibly matching TRBD1 (6 bases). CDR3 length equals 14 residues. Germline V gene sequence: CDR1 GTSNPN, CDR2 SVGIG (reference sequence). V was cut by 5 bases and J by 1 base, with 14 bases left in between. The CDR3: CAWGRGGANTEAFF. CDR3 DNA: TGTGCCTGGGGACGTGGGGGGGCGAACACTGAAGCTTTCTTT.

J is TRBJ2-1 and V is TRBV6-1, with D maybe TRBD2 (6 bases). The CDR3 covers 13 residues. V dropped 6 bases and J dropped 10 bases, with 16 bases sitting between them. Germline-derived CDR1 and CDR2 are MNHNS and SASEGT. The chain's CDR3 is CASRDLVGGEQFF. The CDR3 coding sequence is TGTGCCAGCAGGGATCTGGTCGGAGGGGAGCAGTTCTTC.

With respect to this clone: The same CDR3 arises from other DNA sequences in this sample as well. The chain joins TRBV2 to TRBJ1-1; D remains unclear. This CDR3 has 13 amino acids. The V gene lost 6 bases and the J gene lost 2 bases, with 10 bases spanning the gap. The germline CDR1 and CDR2 sequences are SNHLY and FYNNEI. CDR3 DNA sequence: TGTGCCAGCAGCGTGGAAACAAACACTGAAGCTTTCTTT. Protein sequence: CASSVETNTEAFF.

The CDR3 DNA is TGTGCCAGCAGCTCCGAGGGGGGTCCCTATAATTCACCCCTCCACTTT. This encodes CASSSEGGPYNSPLHF. The rearrangement joins TRBV6-6 to TRBJ1-6, with D maybe TRBD1 (6 bases). The CDR3 totals 16 residues. The germline V and J ends were trimmed by 6 bases and 2 bases, with 14 bases remaining between them. The V gene's germline CDR1 is MNHNY and CDR2 SVGAGI (reference sequence).

The chain joins TRBV4-1 to TRBJ1-4; D is undetermined. CDR1 MGHRA and CDR2 YSYEKL come from the germline V gene. There are 22 residues in the CDR3. Trimming took 0 bases from V and 10 from J, leaving 36 bases between them. The CDR3 coding sequence is TGCGCCAGCAGCCAAGAAGGGTCCGCGGCATTCGTGCCTGTGGCTGATAGAGGAAAACTGTTTTTT. Protein: CASSQEGSAAFVPVADRGKLFF.

This chain uses TRBV4-2 with TRBJ2-5; TRBD2 matches 11 bases. CDR3 length: 16 amino acids. Germline CDR1 and CDR2: LGHNA and YNFKEQ. J lost 6 bases, V lost 0 bases, and 6 bases had no gene match. CDR3 amino acids: CASSQEGLAAGKTQYF. The CDR3 region has the DNA TGTGCCAGCAGCCAAGAGGGACTAGCGGCCGGAAAGACCCAGTACTTC.

This clone came up once. Other DNA sequences of this sample code for an identical CDR3. The chain recombines TRBV28 with TRBJ1-2; D gene ambiguous. V shed 3 bases and J shed 4 bases, with 6 bases lying between them. Germline V gives CDR1 MDHEN, CDR2 SYDVKM. The length of the CDR3 is 12 residues. CDR3 protein: CASSLRAYGYTF. CDR3 DNA sequence: TGTGCCAGCAGTTTGAGAGCCTATGGCTACACCTTC.

The chain combines TRBV10-3 with TRBJ1-2, with D possibly being TRBD1 (6 bases). Germline-derived CDR1 and CDR2 are ENHRY and SYGVKD. The CDR3 has 14 amino acids. V shed 6 bases and J shed 4 bases, with 15 bases lying between them. The CDR3 sequence is CAIREQGTPYGYTF. The DNA of the CDR3 is TGTGCCATCAGGGAACAGGGAACCCCCTATGGCTACACCTTC.

As concerns this clone: Other DNA variants within this sample encode the same CDR3. The V call is TRBV5-1, the J call TRBJ1-5; TRBD1 matches at 7 bases. Losses at the gene ends were 4 bases for V and 3 bases for J; bases not matched to a gene: 4. The CDR3 consists of 14 residues. The germline V gene encodes CDR1 SGHRS and CDR2 YFSETQ. CDR3 sequence (DNA): TGCGCCAGCAGCCCTCAGGGGGTCAATCAGCCCCAGCATTTT. Translated: CASSPQGVNQPQHF.

The chain combines TRBV15 with TRBJ1-2; D unclear. The CDR3 totals 14 residues. Trimming stripped 2 bases from V and 3 bases from J, with 10 bases between. Germline V gene data show CDR1 as LNHNV and CDR2 as YYDKDF (reference sequence). The DNA of the CDR3 is TGTGCCACCAGCAGAACCACGGGGTACTATGGCTACACCTTC. Its protein product is CATSRTTGYYGYTF.

This sequence joins TRBV5-6 and TRBJ1-2; D not resolved. V was clipped by 3 bases and J by 6 bases, with 21 bases between them. This CDR3 comprises 16 residues. Per the germline V gene, CDR1 is SGHDT and CDR2 is YYEEEE. CDR3 sequence reads: CASSSPWTRRGDGYTF. Here the CDR3 DNA reads TGTGCCAGCAGCTCTCCCTGGACCCGGCGGGGTGATGGCTACACCTTC.

V gene TRBV5-1 combines with J gene TRBJ1-2, with TRBD1 as a possible D gene (5 bases). V lost 1 base, J lost 4 bases, and 11 bases lay in between. This CDR3 is built from 14 residues. Germline-derived CDR1 and CDR2 are SGHRS and YFSETQ. Here the CDR3 reads CASSLNGARYGYTF. For the CDR3, the DNA is TGCGCCAGCAGCTTGAATGGGGCCCGCTATGGCTACACCTTC.

V and J are TRBV29-1 and TRBJ2-5; D is ambiguous. Germline CDR1 is SQVTM and CDR2 is ANQGSEA. This CDR3 spans 11 amino acids. Trimming removed 5 bases from V and 1 base from J, with 5 bases in between. The CDR3: CSVPLQETQYF. CDR3 nucleotide sequence: TGCAGCGTTCCCCTCCAAGAGACCCAGTACTTC.

Only one count was recorded for this clone. The gene calls are TRBV11-2 and TRBJ2-4, with TRBD2 matching 9 bases. The CDR3 extends over 17 amino acids. Germline values: CDR1 SGHAT, CDR2 FQNNGV. Unmatched junction bases numbered 9, after V lost 5 bases and J lost 1 base. This CDR3 is CASSPRGREGAKNIQYF. In DNA form, the CDR3 reads TGTGCCAGCAGCCCAAGGGGGCGGGAGGGGGCCAAAAACATTCAGTACTTC.

The chain carries TRBV7-8 and TRBJ2-7; either TRBD1 or TRBD2 may fit D (6 bases each). Germline V CDR1 and CDR2: SGHVS, FQNEAQ. Trimming took off 11 bases at V and 2 bases at J, with 16 bases between the two ends. The CDR3 is made up of 13 amino acids. The CDR3 is CAGGRDLTYEQYF. In DNA, the CDR3 is TGTGCCGGGGGGCGCGACTTAACCTACGAGCAGTACTTC.

The chain joins TRBV29-1 to TRBJ2-5; 7 bases are shared with TRBD1. CDR1 and CDR2 (germline): SQVTM, ANQGSEA. V was clipped by 4 bases and J by 2 bases; unmatched bases: 4. CDR3 size: 13 residues. The CDR3 region has the DNA TGCAGCGTTGTTGGGACAGTTCAAGAGACCCAGTACTTC. Translated, it gives CSVVGTVQETQYF.

V is TRBV7-2 and J is TRBJ1-2, with unresolved D. Germline values: CDR1 SGHTA, CDR2 FQGNSA. The CDR3 sequence is 14 residues long. V was cut by 1 base and J by 1 base, with 7 bases left in between. The CDR3 spells CASSLGHGNYGYTF. The CDR3 DNA is TGTGCCAGCAGCTTAGGACACGGTAACTATGGCTACACCTTC.

V and J are TRBV9 and TRBJ2-1; 7 bases align to TRBD2. Trimming at V came to 8 bases and at J to 3 bases, leaving 8 bases not matched to a gene. Germline lookup yields CDR1 SGDLS and CDR2 YYNGEE. There are 14 residues in the CDR3. As DNA, the CDR3 is TGTGCCAGTGCGGAGGGCGGGAGCTACAATGAGCAGTTCTTC. This encodes CASAEGGSYNEQFF.

Of note for this clone: The sample holds other DNA sequences that translate to the same CDR3. The chain joins TRBV5-1 to TRBJ1-2; D is uncertain. V was shortened by 0 bases and J by 8 bases, with 8 bases between the two germline ends. The CDR3 is made up of 12 amino acids. The germline CDR1 and CDR2 sequences are SGHRS and YFSETQ. CDR3 region: CASSLAGPGYTF. CDR3 DNA: TGCGCCAGCAGCTTGGCCGGGCCGGGCTACACCTTC.

The chain has TRBV2 and TRBJ2-4; a possible D gene is TRBD1 (6 bases). The CDR3 consists of 12 residues. V was pared by 7 bases and J by 10 bases, with 14 bases between. Germline V lookup: CDR1 SNHLY, CDR2 FYNNEI. The CDR3 loop is CASKGHFGIQYF. As DNA, the CDR3 is TGTGCCAGCAAGGGACATTTTGGTATTCAGTACTTC.

This chain connects TRBV28 to TRBJ2-3, with D perhaps matching TRBD1 (5 bases). The CDR3 spans 15 residues. Germline V gene sequence: CDR1 MDHEN, CDR2 SYDVKM. Trimming took off 6 bases at V and 0 bases at J, with 13 bases between the two ends. In DNA, the CDR3 is TGTGCCAGCAGCCTAGGAGCAGGGAGCACAGATACGCAGTATTTT. Translation: CASSLGAGSTDTQYF.

V and J are TRBV18 and TRBJ2-7, with D perhaps matching TRBD2 (5 bases). V was trimmed by 2 bases and J by 2 bases, leaving 19 bases between them. CDR1 and CDR2 from the germline V gene are KGHSH and LQKENI. The CDR3 covers 17 residues. The CDR3 sequence: CASSPKGRRLPPYEQYF. CDR3 sequence (DNA): TGTGCCAGCTCACCAAAGGGCAGGAGACTACCCCCCTACGAGCAGTACTTC.

J is TRBJ2-5 and V is TRBV27; TRBD2 matches 14 bases. This CDR3 has 18 residues. The J segment lost 2 bases and the V segment lost 6 bases, leaving 11 bases of the junction unmatched. Germline V gives CDR1 MNHEY, CDR2 SMNVEV (reference sequence). The CDR3 spells CASRPRLAGGPEQETQYF. The CDR3 region has the DNA TGTGCCAGCAGACCTCGACTAGCGGGAGGGCCTGAACAAGAGACCCAGTACTTC.

The chain has TRBV4-3 and TRBJ2-3, with TRBD2 as a possible D gene (5 bases). V was pared by 0 bases and J by 1 base, with 11 bases between. Germline CDR1 LGHNA, CDR2 YSLEER. The CDR3 has 16 amino acids. The CDR3 loop is CASSQELEAGTDTQYF. CDR3 DNA sequence: TGCGCCAGCAGCCAAGAATTAGAAGCGGGCACAGATACGCAGTATTTT.

The chain joins TRBV27 to TRBJ2-5, with a possible D match to TRBD1 (5 bases). The ends were cut back, 5 bases at V and 3 bases at J, with 19 bases in the middle. This CDR3 has 16 residues. In germline, CDR1 is MNHEY, CDR2 SMNVEV (reference sequence). The CDR3 nucleotides read TGTGCCAGCAGTCCCGGAAATAGGGGTCCTAAAGAGACCCAGTACTTC. This codes for CASSPGNRGPKETQYF.